The 17 T cell receptor beta chains reported below all come from one sample, sequenced in a study of shared clonotypes between healthy human individuals. Measured with immunoSEQ multiplex PCR; TCRdb has only the in-frame clones, and not every one. The sample lists approximately 500,000 clones; more than 65% were seen once. Sequencing input: PBMCs. Receptor source: a woman aged 40 to 50 in good health. Some clones in this sample may be carry-over from other donors' samples.

The J gene is TRBJ2-5, the V gene TRBV5-1, with 9 nucleotides matching TRBD2. The CDR3 extends over 13 amino acids. Germline CDR1 and CDR2: SGHRS and YFSETQ. V lost 6 bases and J lost 2; bases outside the gene matches: 2. The CDR3 nucleotides read TGCGCCAGCACTCTAGCGGGACAAGAGACCCAGTACTTC. Its translation is CASTLAGQETQYF.

The chain is built from TRBV19 and TRBJ1-1; D gene ambiguous. The germline V gene has CDR1 LNHDA and CDR2 SQIVND (reference sequence). The CDR3 is 13 residues long. Trimming left V 3 bases short and J 0 bases short, with 5 bases between. The CDR3 region has the DNA TGTGCCAGTAGTATTGGTGTGAACACTGAAGCTTTCTTT. Its protein product is CASSIGVNTEAFF.

The rearrangement joins TRBV5-1 to TRBJ1-2; the D is unclear. The CDR3 has 14 residues. Trimming cost V 4 bases and J 4 bases, with 14 bases left between them. CDR1 SGHRS and CDR2 YFSETQ come from the germline V gene. The CDR3: CASSPARAGYGYTF. The CDR3 DNA reads TGCGCCAGCAGCCCGGCCCGGGCCGGCTATGGCTACACCTTC.

CDR3 region: CASSYSDGPQHF. Here the CDR3 DNA reads TGTGCCAGCAGTTACAGTGACGGGCCCCAGCATTTT. The genes are TRBV6-6 and TRBJ1-5; D is unclear. The CDR3 length is 12 residues. The germline gives CDR1 MNHNY, CDR2 SVGAGI (reference sequence). Trimming shortened V by 2 bases and J by 9 bases, and 8 bases separated the two germline ends.

This sequence joins TRBV27 and TRBJ2-2; D ambiguous. The CDR3 is 13 amino acids. Trimming removed 8 bases at V and 5 bases at J, with 12 bases between. The germline gives CDR1 MNHEY, CDR2 SMNVEV (reference sequence). CDR3 sequence (DNA): TGTGCCAGCTCCTTATCACGGACCGGGGAGCTGTTTTTT. The encoded protein is CASSLSRTGELFF.

Comments on this clone: Other DNA sequences in this sample translate to the same CDR3. The rearrangement uses TRBV5-1 and TRBJ1-1; D not resolved. Germline-derived CDR1 and CDR2 are SGHRS and YFSETQ. V gave up 2 bases and J gave up 2 bases, with 10 bases separating them. This CDR3 region has 14 residues. The CDR3 spells CASSLVGRNTEAFF. The CDR3 DNA reads TGCGCCAGCAGCTTAGTGGGGAGAAACACTGAAGCTTTCTTT.

This sequence joins TRBV7-2 and TRBJ2-5; D might be TRBD1 (8 bases). V was pared by 6 bases and J by 4 bases, with 24 bases between. Germline lookup yields CDR1 SGHTA and CDR2 FQGNSA. The CDR3 is 17 residues long. The CDR3 region is CASSPRGAGGLLETQYF. For the CDR3, the DNA is TGTGCCAGCAGTCCCCGGGGGGCAGGGGGCTTGTTAGAGACCCAGTACTTC.

The V call is TRBV7-3, the J call TRBJ2-1; 9 bases fit TRBD2. The V and J ends lost 5 bases and 9 bases, in that order; junction bases with no gene match: 11. This CDR3 is 15 amino acids long. Germline assignment: CDR1 SGHTA and CDR2 FQGTGA. The CDR3 reads CASSLSTSGEGEQFF. The CDR3 DNA is TGTGCCAGCAGCCTCTCGACTAGCGGAGAGGGTGAGCAGTTCTTC.

This chain joins TRBV27 and TRBJ2-1, with 8 bases that match TRBD2. The germline gives CDR1 MNHEY, CDR2 SMNVEV (reference sequence). Germline trimming cut 1 base from V and 2 bases from J; bases unmatched to any gene: 4. The length of the CDR3 is 16 residues. DNA for the CDR3: TGTGCCAGCAGTTTATATGCGGGAGGACCCTACAATGAGCAGTTCTTC. It specifies CASSLYAGGPYNEQFF.

The genes are TRBV10-3 and TRBJ1-1; D perhaps matches TRBD1 (5 bases). CDR3 length: 14 residues. The germline V gene has CDR1 ENHRY and CDR2 SYGVKD. V was trimmed by 10 bases and J by 1 base, leaving 16 bases between them. The CDR3 here is CATGGVGENTEAFF. The DNA for the CDR3 is TGTGCCACCGGGGGGGTAGGTGAGAACACTGAAGCTTTCTTT.

This chain connects TRBV16 to TRBJ1-5; a weak D match, TRBD1 (5 bases). Trimming left V 1 base short and J 0 bases short, with 7 bases between. Germline V gene sequence: CDR1 KGHSY, CDR2 FQNENV. The length of the CDR3 is 15 residues. The CDR3 region has the DNA TGTGCCAGCAGCCAATGGACATTTAGCAATCAGCCCCAGCATTTT. As protein: CASSQWTFSNQPQHF.

The CDR3 sequence is CASRRGGLAEAFF. The CDR3 DNA reads TGTGCCAGCAGAAGAGGGGGGCTAGCGGAAGCTTTCTTT. The chain uses TRBV28 and TRBJ1-1; perhaps TRBD1 as D (6 bases). This CDR3 is built from 13 residues. Germline CDR1 reads MDHEN; CDR2 reads SYDVKM. Trimming took off 6 bases at V and 8 bases at J, with 16 bases between the two ends. Together with reference TRBV28 and TRBJ1-1, the CDR3 gives the full variable domain: DVKVTQSSRYLVKRTGEKVFLECVQDMDHENMFWYRQDPGLGLRLIYFSYDVKMKEKGDIPEGYSVSREKKERFSLILESASTNQTSMYLCASRRGGLAEAFFGQGTRLTVV.

The V call is TRBV6-4, the J call TRBJ2-1; 8 nucleotides line up with TRBD2. The CDR3 extends over 13 amino acids. Germline V gene sequence: CDR1 MRHNA, CDR2 SNTAGT. V gave up 2 bases and J gave up 6 bases; unmatched junction bases: 0. CDR3 DNA sequence: TGTGCCAGCAGTGACGGGACTAGCAATGAGCAGTTCTTC. Amino acids: CASSDGTSNEQFF.

The V and J genes are TRBV4-3 and TRBJ2-7; 7 nucleotides align to TRBD2. This CDR3 is 15 amino acids long. CDR1 is LGHNA and CDR2 is YSLEER in the germline V gene. V shed 0 bases and J 4 bases; nucleotides not matched to a gene: 6. The CDR3 protein is CASSQDPGRGYEQYF. The CDR3 DNA reads as TGCGCCAGCAGCCAAGATCCGGGGAGGGGATACGAGCAGTACTTC.

This rearrangement joins TRBV19 to TRBJ1-5; D possibly corresponds to TRBD1 (5 bases). The V and J ends lost 7 bases and 1 base respectively, with 8 bases between them. The CDR3 length is 13 residues. Germline-derived CDR1 and CDR2 are LNHDA and SQIVND (reference sequence). CDR3 bases: TGTGCCAGTACGGGGCAGAGCAATCAGCCCCAGCATTTT. Its protein is CASTGQSNQPQHF.

The chain couples TRBV11-3 to TRBJ1-1, with no clear D. Germline CDR1 is SGHNT and CDR2 is YENEEA. Trimming pared 0 bases from V and 1 base from J, leaving 3 bases between. The CDR3 loop spans 13 amino acids. The CDR3 coding sequence is TGTGCCAGCAGCTTAGAGCAGAACACTGAAGCTTTCTTT. Translating gives CASSLEQNTEAFF.

The chain recombines TRBV29-1 with TRBJ1-1; D not certain. Germline V CDR1 and CDR2: SQVTM, ANQGSEA. CDR3 length equals 13 residues. V was shortened by 0 bases and J by 4 bases, with 9 bases between the two germline ends. The CDR3 DNA follows: TGCAGCGTTGAAGACCAGCAAGGCACTGAAGCTTTCTTT. This gives the protein CSVEDQQGTEAFF.